The TCR beta chain under discussion was sequenced for a study of blood T cell repertoires in COVID-19. In the study overall: The study drew acute and convalescent COVID-19 samples from the United States, Italy and Spain. PBMCs, B-cell-depleted T cells, or T cells provided the cDNA or gDNA that made up the material.

Original handling: How many nucleated cells were present was estimated from reference gene primer amplification. Some clones are missing from TCRdb's copy, which holds only in-frame ones; the method was immunoSEQ multiplex PCR. V and J calls and clone size are copied from that table; D and trimming were computed from the DNA. The sample lists over 120,000 clones, less than 80% occurring once. This clone has a single count. The sequencing input was peripheral blood. This TCR came from a woman older than 75 with active or convalescent COVID-19.

CDR3 amino acids: CASSLIYEKLFF. CDR3 DNA: TGTGCCAGCAGTTTAATATATGAAAAACTGTTTTTT. This chain uses TRBV12-3 or TRBV12-4 with TRBJ1-4; D not certain. Trimming left V 2 bases short and J 6 bases short, with 4 bases between. There are 12 residues in the CDR3.